Detailed here is one T cell receptor (beta chain). Each CDR3 protein is one row after TCRdb ran MiXCR on the RT-PCR reads. Here the sample spans 400,000 to 650,000 distinct CDR3 sequences, around 7.7% being singletons. Germline V gives CDR1 DFQATT, CDR2 SNEGSKA (reference sequence). The CDR3 consists of 13 residues. This entry comes from a study of response to subunit inactivated influenza vaccine. The chain carries TRBV20-1 and TRBJ2-3, with TRBD1 as a possible D gene (6 bases). The specimen comprised PBMCs from blood, sampled roughly 24 months after vaccination. The TCR sequence derives from a man aged 50 to 69 who received an inactivated influenza vaccine. The CDR3 reads CRAKGVSTDTQYF. CDR3 DNA: TGCAGGGCGAAGGGGGTGAGCACAGATACGCAGTATTTT.